This T cell receptor (beta chain) was sequenced in a study of T-cell memory formation after mild COVID-19. For the study at large: Largely, TCR clusters stayed within a single donor.

To note about this clonotype: The antigen remains unidentified.

The V segment lost 0 bases and the J segment 1 base; nucleotides outside the gene matches: 5. Germline V gives CDR1 SGHDT, CDR2 YYEEEE. CDR3 length: 16 residues. Study-level points and caveats: Confirmation was lacking for SARS-CoV-2 specificity of second-wave clones that peaked on day 37. CD4+ contracting clones were mainly CM and EM; CD8+ ones, EMRA.

Each CDR3 protein is one row after TCRdb ran MiXCR on the 5' RACE reads. The data hold hundreds of thousands of distinct CDR3 sequences, with roughly 25% observed a single time. The sample was PBMCs or a T cell subset sorted from them (not recorded which). The sequence was collected from an adult woman who had mild COVID-19 (a few samples of this study predate the infection). Cell type and time point are not known. The rearrangement uses TRBV5-6 and TRBJ2-3; 7 nucleotides agree with TRBD2. For the CDR3, the DNA is TGTGCCAGCAGCTTGGGTACTAGCGTACGCACAGATACGCAGTATTTT. The encoded protein is CASSLGTSVRTDTQYF.